Sequencing of this T cell receptor beta chain was carried out in a study of regulatory T cells in long-lasting Graves disease. Findings and caveats of the study: Persistent disease showed a preference for TRBV28, TRBJ1-2 and TRBJ2-5.

Building of the TCR beta libraries involved iRepertoire HTBI primers and Arm-PCR of CDR3 regions. TCRdb re-called the multiplex PCR reads through MiXCR, storing one row per CDR3 protein. The table records approximately 460,000 distinct CDR3 sequences, less than 20% of them present only once. The CDR3 runs to 19 residues. Germline CDR1 is LGHDT and CDR2 is YNNKEL (reference sequence). Trimming took 0 bases from V and 2 from J, leaving 22 bases between them. Time point indicated: newly diagnosed GD, antithyroid drugs for less than 3 months. Isolated PBMC RNA provided the starting material for the TCR library. Patients with Graves' disease were diagnosed by American Thyroid Association guidelines. This clonotype was found many times. The antigen remains undetermined. This same sample was also part of a study on T cells in Graves' hyperthyroidism and ophthalmopathy. That report adds: The model forecast ophthalmopathy, anticipating it by a median approximately 6 months before onset.

This sequence originates from a woman in her twenties or thirties with Graves disease. The sequences come from peripheral blood mononuclear cells (PBMCs), collected at new diagnosis, from a patient treated with antithyroid drugs. The chain is built from TRBV3-1 and TRBJ2-5, with D possibly being TRBD2 (5 bases). The CDR3 loop is CASSQEVPGFRPGQETQYF. Written as DNA, the CDR3 is TGTGCCAGCAGCCAAGAAGTCCCCGGGTTTAGACCGGGACAAGAGACCCAGTACTTC.